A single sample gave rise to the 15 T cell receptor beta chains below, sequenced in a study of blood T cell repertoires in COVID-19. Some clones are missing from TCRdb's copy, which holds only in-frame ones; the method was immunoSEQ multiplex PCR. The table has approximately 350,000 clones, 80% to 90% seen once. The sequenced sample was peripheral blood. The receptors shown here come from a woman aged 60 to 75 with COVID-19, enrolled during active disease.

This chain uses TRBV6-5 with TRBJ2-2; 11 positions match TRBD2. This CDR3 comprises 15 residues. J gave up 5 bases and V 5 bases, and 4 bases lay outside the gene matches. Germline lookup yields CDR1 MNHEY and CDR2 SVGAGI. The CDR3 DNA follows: TGTGCCAGCAGTCTTGGACTAGCGGGTACCGGGGAGCTGTTTTTT. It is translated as CASSLGLAGTGELFF.

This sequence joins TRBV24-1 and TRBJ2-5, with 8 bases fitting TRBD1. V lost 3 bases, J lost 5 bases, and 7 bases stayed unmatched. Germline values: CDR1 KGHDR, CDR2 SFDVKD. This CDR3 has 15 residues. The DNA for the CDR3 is TGTGCCACCAGTGATCCCTCCCGGACAGGGGAGACCCAGTACTTC. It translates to CATSDPSRTGETQYF.

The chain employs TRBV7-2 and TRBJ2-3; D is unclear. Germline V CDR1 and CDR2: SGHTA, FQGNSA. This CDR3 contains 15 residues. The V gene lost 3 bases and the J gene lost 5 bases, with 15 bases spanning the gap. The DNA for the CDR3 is TGTGCCAGCAGCTTGGAGCCGCCCCCTAAAGATACGCAGTATTTT. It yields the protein CASSLEPPPKDTQYF.

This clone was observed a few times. The CDR3 spells CASSFTGGAVNTEAFF. CDR3 bases: TGCGCCAGCAGTTTTACAGGGGGCGCGGTGAACACTGAAGCTTTCTTT. V gene TRBV5-1 combines with J gene TRBJ1-1; the match to TRBD1 covers 9 bases. Per germline, CDR1 SGHRS and CDR2 YFSETQ. This CDR3 is 16 amino acids long. With 5 bases clipped from V and 0 bases from J, the junction kept 8 bases outside the gene matches.

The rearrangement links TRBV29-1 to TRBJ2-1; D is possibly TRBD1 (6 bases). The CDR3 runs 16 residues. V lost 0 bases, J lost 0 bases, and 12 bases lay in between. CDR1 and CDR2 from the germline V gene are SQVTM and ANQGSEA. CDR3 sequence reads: CSVEDEQGSSYNEQFF. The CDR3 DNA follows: TGCAGCGTTGAAGATGAGCAGGGGAGCTCCTACAATGAGCAGTTCTTC.

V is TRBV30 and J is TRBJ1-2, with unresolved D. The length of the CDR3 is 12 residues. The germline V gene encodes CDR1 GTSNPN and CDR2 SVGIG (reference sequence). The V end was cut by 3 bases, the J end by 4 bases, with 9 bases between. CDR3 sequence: CAWRPPGYGYTF. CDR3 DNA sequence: TGTGCCTGGAGGCCCCCGGGCTATGGCTACACCTTC.

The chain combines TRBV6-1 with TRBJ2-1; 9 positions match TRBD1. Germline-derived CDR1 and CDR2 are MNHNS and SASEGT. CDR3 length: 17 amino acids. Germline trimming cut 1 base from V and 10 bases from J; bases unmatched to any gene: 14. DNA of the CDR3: TGTGCCAGCAGTGAAGGTTTTGGGTGGACAGGGGTTCGGGAGCAGTTCTTC. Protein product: CASSEGFGWTGVREQFF.

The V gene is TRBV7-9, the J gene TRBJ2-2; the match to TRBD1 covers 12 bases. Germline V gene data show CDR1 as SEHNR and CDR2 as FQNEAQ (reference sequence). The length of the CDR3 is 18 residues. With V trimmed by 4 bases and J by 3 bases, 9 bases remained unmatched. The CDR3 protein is CASSSKRDRGRDTGELFF. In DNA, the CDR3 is TGTGCCAGCAGCTCGAAACGGGACAGGGGGCGCGACACCGGGGAGCTGTTTTTT. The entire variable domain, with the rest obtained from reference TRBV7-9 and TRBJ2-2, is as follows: DTGVSQNPRHKITKRGQNVTFRCDPISEHNRLYWYRQTLGQGPEFLTYFQNEAQLEKSRLLSDRFSAERPKGSFSTLEIQRTEQGDSAMYLCASSSKRDRGRDTGELFFGEGSRLTVL.

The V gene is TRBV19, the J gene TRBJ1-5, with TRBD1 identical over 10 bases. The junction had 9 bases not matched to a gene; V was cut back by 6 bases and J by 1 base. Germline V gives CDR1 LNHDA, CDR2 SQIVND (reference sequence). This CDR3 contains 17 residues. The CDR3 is CASRITGTGESNQPQHF. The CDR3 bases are TGTGCCAGTAGGATAACCGGGACAGGGGAGAGCAATCAGCCCCAGCATTTT.

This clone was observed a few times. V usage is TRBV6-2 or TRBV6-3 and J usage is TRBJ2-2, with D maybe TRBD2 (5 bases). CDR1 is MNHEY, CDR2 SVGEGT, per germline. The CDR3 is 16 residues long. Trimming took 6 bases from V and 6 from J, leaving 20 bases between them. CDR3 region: CASSPQAGTRAGELFF. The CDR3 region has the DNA TGTGCCAGCAGCCCTCAGGCCGGCACTAGGGCCGGGGAGCTGTTTTTT.

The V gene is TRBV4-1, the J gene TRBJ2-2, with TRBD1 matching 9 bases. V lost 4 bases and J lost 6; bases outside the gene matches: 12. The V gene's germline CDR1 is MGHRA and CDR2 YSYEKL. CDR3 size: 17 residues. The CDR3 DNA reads TGCGCCAGCAGCCGGATCGGACAGGGGAGGTTCGCCGGGGAGCTGTTTTTT. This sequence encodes CASSRIGQGRFAGELFF.

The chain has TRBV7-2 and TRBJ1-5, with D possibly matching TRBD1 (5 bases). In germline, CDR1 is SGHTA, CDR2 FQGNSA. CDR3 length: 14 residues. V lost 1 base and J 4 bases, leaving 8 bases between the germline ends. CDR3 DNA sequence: TGTGCCAGCAGCTTAGACAGGTATAATCAGCCCCAGCATTTT. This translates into CASSLDRYNQPQHF.

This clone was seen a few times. In DNA form, the CDR3 reads TGTGCCAGCAGTGACCGGACAGGTGGAAACACCATATATTTT. This translates into CASSDRTGGNTIYF. The chain employs TRBV9 and TRBJ1-3; 7 nucleotides agree with TRBD1. The CDR3 is 14 residues long. Losses at the gene ends were 5 bases for V and 3 bases for J; bases not matched to a gene: 5. Germline loops: CDR1 SGDLS, CDR2 YYNGEE.

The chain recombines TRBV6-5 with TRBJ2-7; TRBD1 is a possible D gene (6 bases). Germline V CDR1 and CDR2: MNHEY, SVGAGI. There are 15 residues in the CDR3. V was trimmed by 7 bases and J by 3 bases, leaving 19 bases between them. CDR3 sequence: CASITRQARGYEQYF. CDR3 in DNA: TGTGCCAGCATTACCCGACAGGCCCGTGGCTACGAGCAGTACTTC.

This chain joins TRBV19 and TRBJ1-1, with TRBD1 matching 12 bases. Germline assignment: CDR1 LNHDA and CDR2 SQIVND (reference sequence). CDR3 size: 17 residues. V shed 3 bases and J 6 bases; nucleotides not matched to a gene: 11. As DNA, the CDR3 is TGTGCCAGTAGTATTGTGGGACAGGGGGCAAGGGGGGCTGAAGCTTTCTTT. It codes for CASSIVGQGARGAEAFF.